This T cell receptor beta chain stems from a study of persistence of HIV-infected CD4 T cells. Study-level results: Degenerate expanded CDR3beta sequences were enriched among CMV- and Gag-responding cells.

This nonspecific control used anti-CD3/anti-CD28 bead stimulation of CD4+ T cells. Responding CD4+ T cells were sorted by upregulation of both CD40 ligand and CD69. Suppressive ART was started during chronic HIV-1 infection in these adults. CD4+ T cell counts exceeded 400 cells/uL; CMV serology was positive. Stimulated PBMCs had first been depleted of CD8+ T cells. Germline V CDR1 and CDR2: LGHDT, YNNKEL (reference sequence). The CDR3 consists of 15 residues. Trimming stripped 0 bases from V and 2 bases from J, with 10 bases between. Comment on this clone: Antigen specificity is unknown.

Sequencing used immunoSEQ version 4 in survey mode. Using immunoSEQ multiplex PCR, the repertoire was profiled, and TCRdb retains in-frame clones only, with some absent. The data contain about 45,000 clones, about 87% of them singletons. The rearrangement uses TRBV3-1 (or the pseudogene TRBV3-2) and TRBJ1-1; D call uncertain. This clonotype was sampled from an adult woman with HIV who was CMV-seropositive. This specimen was CD4+ T cells sorted from PBMCs after 18-hour stimulation, taken from a patient who received antiretroviral therapy. CDR3 residues: CASSQDPGRNTEAFF. In DNA, the CDR3 is TGTGCCAGCAGCCAAGACCCGGGCCGTAACACTGAAGCTTTCTTT.